This T cell receptor (beta chain) was sequenced in a study of a mutant IDH1 vaccine in newly diagnosed glioma. Study-wide context: Vaccination followed radiotherapy alone by 4-6 weeks, or accompanied temozolomide cycles. Treatment recipients were around 62% male and about 40% female, and their mean age was approximately 43 years. Overall study results and limits: Among top peripheral T cell clonotypes, changes seemed unrelated to pseudoprogression. Vaccination elicited immune responses in 93.3% of patients.

Note on this clone: Its antigen is as yet unknown.

CDR1 and CDR2 (germline): SGHTA, FQGNSA. CDR3 size: 14 residues. V was clipped by 7 bases and J by 0 bases, with 10 bases between them. The repertoire was sequenced with immunoSEQ multiplex PCR; TCRdb's copy has only in-frame clones and lacks some. Of about 65,000 clones in the sample, roughly 76% were seen once. Time point meaning: week 35, safety follow-up. Vaccination used 300 ug of mutant IDH1 20-mer peptide per dose, with topical imiquimod. This clonotype originated in a man aged 35-49 years with glioma. The V call is TRBV7-2, the J call TRBJ2-1; D unresolved. The specimen comprised PBMCs, sampled from a glioma patient whose treatment included an IDH1 peptide vaccine. The CDR3 DNA reads as TGTGCCAGCAAGGCTGACCCCTCCTACAATGAGCAGTTCTTC. Its protein is CASKADPSYNEQFF.